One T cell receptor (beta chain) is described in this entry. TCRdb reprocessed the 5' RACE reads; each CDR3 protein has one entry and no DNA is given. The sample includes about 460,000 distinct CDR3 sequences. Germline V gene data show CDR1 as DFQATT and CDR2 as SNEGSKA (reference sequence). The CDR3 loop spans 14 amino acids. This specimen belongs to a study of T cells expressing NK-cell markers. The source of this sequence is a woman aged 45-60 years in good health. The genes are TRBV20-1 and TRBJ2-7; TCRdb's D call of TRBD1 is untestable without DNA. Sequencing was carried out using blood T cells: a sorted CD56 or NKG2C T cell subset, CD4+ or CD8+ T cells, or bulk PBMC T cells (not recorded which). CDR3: CSANGQGKAGEQYF.